This TCR beta chain originates from a study of cytomegalovirus exposure and HLA in healthy donors. Primers: 60 Vbeta forward and 13 Jbeta reverse. Data came from immunoSEQ multiplex PCR; TCRdb stores just in-frame clones and leaves some out. This sample has about 190,000 clones; over 70% occur once, and the top ten carry over 1%. As to this clone: The target antigen is unknown. The sample carries other DNA sequences with the same CDR3.

Study observations and caveats: Common viral pathogens were later found to be apparently linked to several of the most significant clusters. The authors enumerated 150 to 200 TCR beta chains as linked to cytomegalovirus.

The germline gives CDR1 MNHNY, CDR2 SVGAGI (reference sequence). Trimming stripped 4 bases from V and 0 bases from J, with 10 bases between. The CDR3 sequence is 14 residues long. This cohort consisted of healthy bone marrow donors. Material for sequencing was PBMCs. The chain couples TRBV6-6 to TRBJ2-7; D unclear. The TCR was taken from a man aged 25-45 years in good health and CMV-seronegative. This chain's CDR3 is CASSSEWSSYEQYF. The CDR3 DNA follows: TGTGCCAGCAGTTCTGAATGGAGCTCCTACGAGCAGTACTTC.